This T cell receptor beta chain comes out of a study of cytomegalovirus exposure and HLA in healthy donors. The CDR3 is 13 residues long. Germline values: CDR1 SGHAT, CDR2 FQDESV (reference sequence). Trimming removed 5 bases from V and 7 bases from J, with 14 bases in between. The table came from immunoSEQ multiplex PCR; TCRdb's copy has only in-frame clones and leaves some out. The profile covers 130,000 or so clones, with approximately 90% appearing a single time and 6.2% taken by the ten largest. The V call is TRBV11-1, the J call TRBJ1-1; D remains ambiguous. The receptor was derived from a young woman in good health and CMV-seropositive. The material sequenced was PBMCs. The CDR3 loop is CASSLGSQSEAFF. In DNA, the CDR3 is TGTGCCAGCAGCCTCGGTAGCCAGAGTGAAGCTTTCTTT.